This entry concerns a single T cell receptor beta chain. What it binds is unknown. These data are taken from a study of CD8+ T cells in alopecia areata. Study-wide context: Those patients who were treated received oral tofacitinib, which was given at 5 to 10 mg twice daily for moderate-to-severe alopecia areata.

The study, taken as a whole, reports: Uncertainty remains about how baseline CD8+ expansion links to response, with one nonresponder.

The germline V gene has CDR1 SQVTM and CDR2 ANQGSEA. The CDR3 spans 12 residues. V was trimmed by 5 bases and J by 1 base, leaving 9 bases between them. Treatment described: oral pan-JAK inhibitor, 5-10 mg twice daily. Following extraction, RNA underwent reverse transcription to cDNA, which served as the sequencing template. Clones were sequenced by immunoSEQ multiplex PCR, and TCRdb holds only the in-frame ones, with some missing. The sample has around 100,000 clones, just over 70% seen once. This receptor was identified in a human donor with alopecia areata. The chain combines TRBV29-1 with TRBJ2-7; no definite D call. The starting material was CD8+ T cells sorted from blood, obtained at approximately week 42, from a patient treated with tofacitinib. This CDR3 reads CSVSGRSYEQYF. DNA for the CDR3: TGCAGCGTTTCCGGCCGGTCCTACGAGCAGTACTTC.